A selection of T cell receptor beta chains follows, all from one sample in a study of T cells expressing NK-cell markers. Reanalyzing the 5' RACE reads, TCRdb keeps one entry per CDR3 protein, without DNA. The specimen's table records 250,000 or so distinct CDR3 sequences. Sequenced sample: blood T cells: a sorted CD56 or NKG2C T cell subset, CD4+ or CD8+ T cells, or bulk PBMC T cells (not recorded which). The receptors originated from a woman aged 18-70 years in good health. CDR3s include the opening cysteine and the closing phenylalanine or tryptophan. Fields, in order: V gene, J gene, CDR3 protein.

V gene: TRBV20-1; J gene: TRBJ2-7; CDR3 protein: CSAQPGTTYEQYF
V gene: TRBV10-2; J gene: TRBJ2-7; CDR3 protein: CASKAENLLLWAEQYF
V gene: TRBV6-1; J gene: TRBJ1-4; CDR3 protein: CASSRQGEGEKLFF
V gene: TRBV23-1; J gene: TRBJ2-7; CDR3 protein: CASHPGHEQYF
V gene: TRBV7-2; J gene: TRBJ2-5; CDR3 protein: CASSPFSETQYF
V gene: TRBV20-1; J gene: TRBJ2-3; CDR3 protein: CSARRLKGPTDTQYF
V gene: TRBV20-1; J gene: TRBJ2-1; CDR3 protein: CTTSYRGGLTANEQFF
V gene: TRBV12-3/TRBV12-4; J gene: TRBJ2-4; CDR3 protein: CASSARLAGDLAKNIQYF
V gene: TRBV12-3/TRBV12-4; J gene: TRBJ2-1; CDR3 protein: CASSPRRRESFGNEQFF
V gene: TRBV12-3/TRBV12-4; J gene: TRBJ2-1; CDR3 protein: CASVPGLANNEQFF
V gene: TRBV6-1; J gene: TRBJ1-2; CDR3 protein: CASRLMTGNYGYTF
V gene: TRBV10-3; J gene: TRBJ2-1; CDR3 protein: CAIQGLLYNEQFF
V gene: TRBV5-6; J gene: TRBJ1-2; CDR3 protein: CASSLAKAPGGYTF
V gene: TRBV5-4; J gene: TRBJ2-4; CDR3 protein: CASSTVAKNIQYF
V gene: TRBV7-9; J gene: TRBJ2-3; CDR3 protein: CASNTPDIESDPDTQYF
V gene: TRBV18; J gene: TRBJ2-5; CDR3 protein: CASSLLGQIQETQYF
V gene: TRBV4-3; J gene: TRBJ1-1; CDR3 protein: CASSQDIGSLEAFF
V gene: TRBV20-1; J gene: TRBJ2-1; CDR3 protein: CSADSGRVNEQFF
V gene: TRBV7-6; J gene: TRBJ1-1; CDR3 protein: CASSRLGGNTEAFF
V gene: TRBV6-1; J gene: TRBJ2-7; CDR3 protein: CASNPTHDYEQYF
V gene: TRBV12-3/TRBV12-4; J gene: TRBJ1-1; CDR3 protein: CASSLREHEAFF
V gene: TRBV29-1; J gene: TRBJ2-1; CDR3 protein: CSTNPTGVDEQFF
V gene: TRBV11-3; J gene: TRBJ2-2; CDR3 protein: CASSLVGNKNTGELFF
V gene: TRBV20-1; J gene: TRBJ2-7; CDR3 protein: CSAVRQGRDGEQYF